This T cell receptor beta chain was recorded in a study of cytomegalovirus exposure and HLA in healthy donors. Trimming shortened V by 3 bases and J by 8 bases, and 10 bases separated the two germline ends. Germline V CDR1 and CDR2: SQVTM, ANQGSEA. This CDR3 contains 11 residues. PCR was performed using 60 Vbeta and 13 Jbeta primers. Method: immunoSEQ multiplex PCR; TCRdb's copy keeps in-frame clones and lacks some. This table holds 100,000 to 150,000 clones, 81% found once. This chain connects TRBV29-1 to TRBJ1-2; no reliable D call. The clonotype was recovered from a man between 18 and 29 years old in good health and CMV-seronegative. The sequencing sample was made of PBMCs. CDR3 nucleotide sequence: TGCAGCGTTGATCCCGGAGGAGGCTACACCTTC. Translation: CSVDPGGGYTF. The whole variable domain, filled in from reference TRBV29-1 and TRBJ1-2, reads SAVISQKPSRDICQRGTSLTIQCQVDSQVTMMFWYRQQPGQSLTLIATANQGSEATYESGFVIDKFPISRPNLTFSTLTVSNMSPEDSSIYLCSVDPGGGYTFGSGTRLTVV.